This T cell receptor beta chain was observed in a study of cytomegalovirus exposure and HLA in healthy donors. Looking at the study overall: HLA-typed donors contributed some 83 million unique TCRs, which were held in an early data release. General observations from the study: Most observed TCR sequences were rare, whereas some public TCRs were detected in many donors.

When sampled, the donors appeared nominally healthy, though they likely had unrecorded immune exposures. PCR used 60 Vbeta primers and 13 Jbeta primers. The assay was immunoSEQ multiplex PCR, and TCRdb's table has in-frame clones only and misses some. The sample carries about 180,000 clones, around 81% recorded once. Remarks on this clone: Its antigen is as yet unknown.

This clonotype originated in a young woman in good health and CMV-seropositive. The source material was PBMCs.

CDR3: CATSRDRGGYGGYTF. DNA for the CDR3: TGTGCCACCAGCAGAGATCGTGGCGGGTATGGTGGCTACACCTTC. The chain links TRBV15 to TRBJ1-2; D unclear. Trimming took 0 bases from V and 7 from J, leaving 15 bases between them. Germline CDR1 and CDR2: LNHNV and YYDKDF (reference sequence). CDR3 size: 15 residues.